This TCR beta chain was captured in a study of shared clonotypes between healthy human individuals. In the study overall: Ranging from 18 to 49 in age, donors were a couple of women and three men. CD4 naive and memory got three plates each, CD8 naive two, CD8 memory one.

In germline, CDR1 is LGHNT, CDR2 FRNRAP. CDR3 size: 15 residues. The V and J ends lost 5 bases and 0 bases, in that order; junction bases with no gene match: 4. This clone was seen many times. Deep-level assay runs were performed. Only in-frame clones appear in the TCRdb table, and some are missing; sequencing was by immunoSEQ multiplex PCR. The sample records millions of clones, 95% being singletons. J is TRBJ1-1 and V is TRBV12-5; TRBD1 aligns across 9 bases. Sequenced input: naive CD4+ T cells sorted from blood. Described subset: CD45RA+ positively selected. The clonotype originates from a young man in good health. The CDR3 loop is CASGPGTGLNTEAFF. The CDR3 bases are TGTGCTAGTGGTCCAGGGACAGGGCTGAACACTGAAGCTTTCTTT.